One and the same sample provided the 2 T cell receptor beta chains below, sequenced in a study of cytomegalovirus exposure and HLA in healthy donors. The PCR was carried out with 60 Vbeta primers and 13 Jbeta primers. Profiling relied on immunoSEQ multiplex PCR, and the TCRdb table lists in-frame clones only, not all of them. The sample holds about 110,000 clones, approximately 85% seen once. The sample consisted of PBMCs. The receptors were gathered from a man aged 50 to 60 in good health and CMV-seronegative.

This chain joins TRBV6-5 and TRBJ1-1, with 7 bases identical to TRBD1. The V gene's germline CDR1 is MNHEY and CDR2 SVGAGI. This CDR3 is 13 amino acids long. Germline trimming cut 7 bases from V and 6 bases from J; bases unmatched to any gene: 8. The CDR3 protein is CASKGTGDAEAFF. In DNA form, the CDR3 reads TGTGCCAGCAAGGGAACAGGGGACGCTGAAGCTTTCTTT.

The J gene is TRBJ2-3, the V gene TRBV19; 8 bases are shared with TRBD2. The trim removed 5 bases at V and 6 bases at J, leaving 10 bases unmatched. Germline CDR1 and CDR2: LNHDA and SQIVND (reference sequence). CDR3 size: 15 residues. CDR3 nucleotides: TGTGCCAGTAGTGGCTATCGGGGGGGCTCGGATACGCAGTATTTT. Residues: CASSGYRGGSDTQYF.